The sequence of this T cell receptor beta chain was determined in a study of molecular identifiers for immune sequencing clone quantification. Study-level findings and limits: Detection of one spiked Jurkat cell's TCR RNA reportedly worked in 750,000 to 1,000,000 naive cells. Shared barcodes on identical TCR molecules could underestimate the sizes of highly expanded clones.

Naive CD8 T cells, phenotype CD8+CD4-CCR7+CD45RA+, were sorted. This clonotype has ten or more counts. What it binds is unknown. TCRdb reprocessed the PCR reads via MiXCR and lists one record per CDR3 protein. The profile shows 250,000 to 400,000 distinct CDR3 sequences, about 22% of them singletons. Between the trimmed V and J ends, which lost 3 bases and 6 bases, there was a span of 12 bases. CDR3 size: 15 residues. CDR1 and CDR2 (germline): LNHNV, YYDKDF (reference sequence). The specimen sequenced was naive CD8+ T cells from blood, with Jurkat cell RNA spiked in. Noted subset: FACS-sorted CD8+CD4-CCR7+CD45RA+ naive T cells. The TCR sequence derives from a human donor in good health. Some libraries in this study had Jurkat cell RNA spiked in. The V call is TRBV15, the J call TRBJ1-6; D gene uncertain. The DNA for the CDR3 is TGTGCCACCAGCAGCGGGATTAGTCCTAATTCACCCCTCCACTTT. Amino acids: CATSSGISPNSPLHF.